The present T cell receptor beta chain was sequenced within a study of regulatory T cells in long-lasting Graves disease. In its sample, this clonotype was seen many times. Library construction for TCR beta used iRepertoire HTBI primers and Arm-PCR of CDR3 regions. MiXCR was run by TCRdb on the multiplex PCR reads, yielding one entry per CDR3 protein. The data contain roughly 500,000 distinct CDR3 sequences, approximately 13% of them singletons. The time point denotes: newly diagnosed GD, antithyroid drugs for less than 3 months. PBMC RNA served as the TCR library source. These same records also appear under a second study, on T cells in Graves' hyperthyroidism and ophthalmopathy.

The input for sequencing was peripheral blood mononuclear cells (PBMCs), taken at new diagnosis, from a patient treated with antithyroid drugs. The sequence was collected from a man aged 25-45 years with Graves disease.

The CDR3 region is CASSLIRDGELFF. The DNA for the CDR3 is TGCGCCAGCAGCTTGATCAGGGACGGGGAGCTGTTTTTT. The rearrangement joins TRBV5-1 to TRBJ2-2; the D gene is possibly TRBD1 (5 bases). CDR3 length: 13 residues. CDR1 SGHRS and CDR2 YFSETQ come from the germline V gene. Trimming removed 1 base from V and 7 bases from J, with 8 bases in between.